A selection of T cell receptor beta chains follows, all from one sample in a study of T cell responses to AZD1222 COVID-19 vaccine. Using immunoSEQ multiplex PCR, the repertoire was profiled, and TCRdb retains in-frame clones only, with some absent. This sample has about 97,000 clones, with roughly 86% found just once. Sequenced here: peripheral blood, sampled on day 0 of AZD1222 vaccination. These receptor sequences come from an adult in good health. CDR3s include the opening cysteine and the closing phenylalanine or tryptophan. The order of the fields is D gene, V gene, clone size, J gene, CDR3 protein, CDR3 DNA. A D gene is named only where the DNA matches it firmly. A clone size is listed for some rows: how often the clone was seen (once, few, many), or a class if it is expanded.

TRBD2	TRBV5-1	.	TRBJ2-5	CASRSTSGSAKTQYF	TGCGCCAGCAGGTCGACTAGCGGGAGTGCGAAGACCCAGTACTTC
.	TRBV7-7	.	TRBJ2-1	CASSLSRYNEQFF	TGTGCCAGCAGCTTATCTCGGTACAATGAGCAGTTCTTC
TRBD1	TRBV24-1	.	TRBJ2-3	CATSDHPGQAGFTDTQYF	TGTGCCACCAGTGATCATCCGGGACAGGCCGGGTTTACAGATACGCAGTATTTT
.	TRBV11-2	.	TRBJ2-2	CASSLEGPGELFF	TGTGCCAGCAGCTTAGAGGGACCCGGGGAGCTGTTTTTT
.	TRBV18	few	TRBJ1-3	CASSPDTGNTIYF	TGTGCCAGCTCACCGGACACTGGAAACACCATATATTTT
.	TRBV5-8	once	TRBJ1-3	CASSTTGVSRSGNTIYF	TGTGCCAGCAGCACCACAGGTGTTTCAAGATCGGGAAACACCATATATTTT
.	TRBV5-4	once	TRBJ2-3	CASSLTGTDTQYF	TGTGCCAGCAGCCTGACAGGCACAGATACGCAGTATTTT
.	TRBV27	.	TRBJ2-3	CASSVISTDTQYF	TGTGCCAGCAGTGTCATTAGCACAGATACGCAGTATTTT
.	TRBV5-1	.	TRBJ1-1	CASSPTEGMGTEAFF	TGCGCCAGCAGCCCTACGGAAGGGATGGGAACTGAAGCTTTCTTT
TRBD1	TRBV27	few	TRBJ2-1	CASSFLGQGVGEQFF	TGTGCCAGCAGTTTTTTAGGACAGGGGGTGGGGGAGCAGTTCTTC